What follows are 20 T cell receptor gamma chains derived from one specimen sequenced in a study of γδ T cells in repeated Plasmodium falciparum infection. Vgamma9/Vdelta2+ and Vdelta2-negative gammadelta T cells were flow-sorted from PBMC for bulk sequencing. TCRdb applied CATT to the multiplex PCR reads for clone calling. The sample holds 27,000 or so gamma-chain clones, 1.4% seen once. Material for sequencing was gamma-delta T cells from blood. The receptor source for this set is a pool of human donors (malaria-infected and uninfected, not separated).

This clone appeared many times. TCRdb assigns this DNA the protein of a much larger clone, which departs from its translation at residue 3; this likely reflects a read error, and the protein shown comes from translating the DNA. The identical CDR3 is also encoded by other nucleotide sequences in the sample. The V and J genes are TRGV9 and TRGJP. The J gene, not given by TCRdb, was assigned here from a germline match of the nucleotide sequence. Germline V CDR1 and CDR2: GITISATS, ISYDGTV (reference sequence). This CDR3 has 17 residues. The CDR3 nucleotides read TGTGCCTCGTGGGAGGTGCCTCAAGAGTTGGGCAAAAAAATCAAGGTATTT. This translates into CASWEVPQELGKKIKVF.

To note about this clone: This DNA's translation and the protein TCRdb lists, from a much larger clone, do not match at residue 9, likely due to a read error; the protein shown is translated from the DNA. The gene calls are TRGV9 and TRGJP2. Matching the DNA to germline supplied the J gene, which TCRdb does not give. CDR1 is GITISATS and CDR2 is ISYDGTV in the germline V gene (reference sequence). The CDR3 runs 15 residues. CDR3 loop: CALWLPRSRDWIKTF. CDR3 nucleotides: TGTGCCTTGTGGCTCCCCCGTAGTAGAGATTGGATCAAGACGTTT.

This clone showed up many times. TCRdb attributes to this sequence the protein of a much larger clone, which differs from the DNA translation at residue 15; a read error is likely, and the protein displayed is translated from the DNA. Here the CDR3 DNA reads TGTGCCTTGTGGGAGCCACGGGAAGAGTTGGGCAAAAAAATCGAGGTATTT. Its protein product is CALWEPREELGKKIEVF. The J gene has no call, while the V gene is TRGV9. The CDR3 is 17 residues long. Germline V gives CDR1 GITISATS, CDR2 ISYDGTV (reference sequence).

In regard to this clone: The protein given by TCRdb reflects a much larger clone and differs at residue 3 from this DNA's translation, likely from a read error; the protein shown is the DNA's translation. The chain is built from TRGV4 and TRGJP1. Here the J gene was assigned by germline matching of the DNA, as TCRdb has none. The CDR3 spans 13 residues. The germline V gene has CDR1 EGSTGY and CDR2 YDSYTSSV. The CDR3 bases are TGTGCCGCCTGGGATGGGGCTGGTTGGTTCAAGATATTT. Its translation is CAAWDGAGWFKIF.

In this sample, this clone turned up many times. This chain connects TRGV9 to TRGJP. The CDR3 runs 15 residues. The V segment lost 3 bases and the J segment 9 bases; nucleotides outside the gene matches: 5. Germline lookup yields CDR1 GITISATS and CDR2 ISYDGTV (reference sequence). CDR3 in amino acids: CALWESGLGKKIKVF. The CDR3 nucleotides are TGTGCCTTGTGGGAGTCGGGGTTGGGCAAAAAAATCAAGGTATTT.

This clone has a handful of counts. It is likely a read error: a sequence one base away is far more abundant. The V gene call reads TRGV5; no J gene was called. This CDR3 contains 13 residues. From germline, CDR1 is VINAFY and CDR2 YDVSNSKD. The CDR3 here is CATWGLGGYKKLF. The CDR3 DNA sequence: TGTGCCACCTGGGGCCTAGGAGGGTATAAGAAGCTCTTT.

A remark on this clone: This DNA's translation differs at residue 7 from TCRdb's protein, which comes from a much larger clone; a read error is likely, and the protein shown is translated from the DNA. The V and J genes are TRGV9 and TRGJ1 or TRGJ2. The V gene's germline CDR1 is GITISATS and CDR2 ISYDGTV (reference sequence). This CDR3 region has 13 residues. V lost 1 base to trimming and J lost 6 bases; unmatched junction nucleotides: 6. Written as DNA, the CDR3 is TGTGCCTTGTGGGAGGTCCAGAGTTATAAGAAACTCTTT. Protein sequence: CALWEVQSYKKLF.

This clone was seen many times. The protein TCRdb gives is from a much larger clone and does not agree with this DNA's translation at residue 3, likely a read error; the protein shown here comes from the DNA. V gene TRGV8 combines with J gene TRGJ1 or TRGJ2. The J gene, not given by TCRdb, was assigned here from a germline match of the nucleotide sequence. The CDR3 has 11 residues. Germline CDR1 and CDR2: VENAVY and YDSYNSRV. CDR3 sequence (DNA): TGTGCCGCCTGGAAAGGGCATAAGAAACTCTTT. This encodes CAAWKGHKKLF.

In its sample, this clone was seen many times. Given a far larger clone just one base away, this is likely a sequencing read error. This specimen includes other DNA sequences encoding the same CDR3. This chain uses TRGV4 with TRGJ1 or TRGJ2. Since TCRdb gives no J gene, matching the DNA to germline was used here to assign it. CDR3 length: 14 amino acids. The germline V gene encodes CDR1 EGSTGY and CDR2 YDSYTSSV. The junction had 11 bases not matched to a gene; V was cut back by 0 bases and J by 9 bases. CDR3 bases: TGTGCCACCTGGGATGGGCTACAAAGGGGTAAGAAACTCTTT. The encoded protein is CATWDGLQRGKKLF.

This clone was observed at least ten times. This DNA translates differently at residue 2 from the TCRdb protein, which is that of a much larger clone; a read error is likely, and the protein shown is the DNA's own translation. The chain uses TRGV9 and TRGJP. TCRdb supplies no J gene; here it was assigned by aligning the nucleotide sequence to germline. Germline V lookup: CDR1 GITISATS, CDR2 ISYDGTV (reference sequence). CDR3 length: 16 residues. The chain's CDR3 is CTLWEVKELGKKIKVF. In DNA form, the CDR3 reads TGTACCTTGTGGGAGGTAAAGGAGTTGGGCAAAAAAATCAAGGTATTT.

This clone was seen ten or more times. J is TRGJ1 or TRGJ2 and V is TRGV2. With V trimmed by 12 bases and J by 2 bases, 7 bases remained unmatched. The CDR3 totals 11 residues. The germline V gene encodes CDR1 EGSNGY and CDR2 YDSYNSKV. Here the CDR3 DNA reads TGTGCCGCTTGGGATTATTATAAGAAACTCTTT. Protein: CAAWDYYKKLF.

This clone was seen a handful of times. TCRdb pairs this DNA with a much larger clone's protein that differs at residue 4, likely a read error; the protein shown was translated from the DNA. The chain recombines TRGV9 with TRGJ1 or TRGJ2. The J gene, missing from TCRdb, was assigned here through DNA to germline matching. The CDR3 runs to 12 residues. Germline loops: CDR1 GITISATS, CDR2 ISYDGTV (reference sequence). CDR3 protein: CALREVELKKLF. The CDR3 DNA reads as TGTGCCTTGCGGGAGGTGGAGCTTAAGAAACTCTTT.

This clone was found many times. At residue 8, TCRdb's protein is not the same as the translated DNA, so the protein here was read from the DNA. This chain joins TRGV9 and TRGJP. Per germline, CDR1 GITISATS and CDR2 ISYDGTV (reference sequence). The CDR3 runs 16 residues. This chain's CDR3 is CALWEKQGLGKKIKVF. In DNA form, the CDR3 reads TGTGCCTTGTGGGAGAAACAAGGGTTGGGCAAAAAAATCAAGGTATTT.

On this clone itself: TCRdb records a much larger clone's protein for this DNA, with a difference at residue 12 that likely arises from a read error; the protein given is the translation of the DNA. The V call is TRGV3, the J call TRGJP2. TCRdb offers no J gene call, so here the DNA was matched to germline to obtain one. CDR1 VTNTFY and CDR2 YDVSTARD come from the germline V gene (reference sequence). The CDR3 runs 18 residues. CDR3 coding DNA: TGTGCCACCTGGGACAGGCCTTGGGGGTATAGTATTGATTGGATCAAGACGTTT. Translated: CATWDRPWGYSIDWIKTF.

This clone was seen ten or more times. TCRdb attributes to this sequence the protein of a much larger clone, which differs from the DNA translation at residue 5; a read error is likely, and the protein displayed is translated from the DNA. This chain links TRGV9 with TRGJ1 or TRGJ2. There are 16 residues in the CDR3. Trimming removed 5 bases from V and 3 bases from J; junction bases left unmatched: 16. Germline values: CDR1 GITISATS, CDR2 ISYDGTV (reference sequence). The CDR3 loop is CALWGPRTRAYYKKLF. The CDR3 region has the DNA TGTGCCTTGTGGGGGCCGCGGACCAGGGCTTATTATAAGAAACTCTTT.

This clone was detected a few times. TCRdb shows a much larger clone's protein in place of this DNA's translation, and the two differ at residue 10, likely through a read error; the protein shown is translated from the DNA. The chain carries TRGV4 and TRGJ1 or TRGJ2. TCRdb gives no J gene; it was assigned here by matching the DNA to germline. Germline V gene lookup returns CDR1 EGSTGY and CDR2 YDSYTSSV. V lost 4 bases to trimming and J lost 8 bases; unmatched junction nucleotides: 14. The CDR3 length is 14 residues. In DNA, the CDR3 is TGTGCCACCTGGGACGGGAGGGGGCATGATAAGAAACTCTTT. Protein: CATWDGRGHDKKLF.

On this clone: The TCRdb protein comes from a much larger clone and disagrees with this DNA's translation at residue 4, likely due to a read error; the protein given here is derived from the DNA. This chain links TRGV9 with TRGJ1 or TRGJ2. Assignment of the J gene here rests on matching the DNA to germline, because TCRdb gives none. The CDR3 consists of 13 residues. Looked up from germline, CDR1 is GITISATS and CDR2 is ISYDGTV (reference sequence). CDR3 loop: CALRELYYYKKLF. The CDR3 DNA is TGTGCCTTGCGGGAATTATATTATTATAAGAAACTCTTT.

This clone was observed many times. The chain couples TRGV9 to TRGJP. The CDR3 has 19 amino acids. Germline CDR1 and CDR2: GITISATS and ISYDGTV (reference sequence). V shed 3 bases, J shed 4 bases, and the junction held 12 bases outside the gene matches. The CDR3 DNA sequence: TGTGCCTTGTGGGAGTCTTTTCCCCCTCAAGAGTTGGGCAAAAAAATCAAGGTATTT. It is translated as CALWESFPPQELGKKIKVF.

There are many counts of this clone. TCRdb assigns this DNA the protein of a much larger clone, which departs from its translation at residue 12; this likely reflects a read error, and the protein shown comes from translating the DNA. No J gene was assigned, while the V gene was called as TRGV4. CDR1 and CDR2 (germline): EGSTGY, YDSYTSSV. This CDR3 has 14 amino acids. The CDR3 sequence is CATWASSGYYKELF. The CDR3 DNA follows: TGTGCCACCTGGGCCTCTTCGGGTTATTATAAGGAACTCTTT.

This clone was observed at least ten times. Since a far larger clone is one base different, this is likely a read error. In the same sample, other DNA sequences code for this CDR3. V is TRGV9 and J is TRGJP. TCRdb carries no J gene annotation; the J gene was assigned here by matching the DNA with germline. The CDR3 sequence is 17 residues long. The J segment lost 7 bases and the V segment lost 2 bases, leaving 8 bases of the junction unmatched. Germline V gene sequence: CDR1 GITISATS, CDR2 ISYDGTV (reference sequence). This chain's CDR3 is CALWEGAGELGKKIKVF. CDR3 DNA sequence: TGTGCCTTGTGGGAGGGCGCAGGTGAGTTGGGCAAAAAAATCAAGGTATTT.